Reported below is one TCR beta chain. What antigen it recognizes has not been identified. Base-call qualities are not available, and no considerably larger clone is one nucleotide away. Counted from cysteine to phenylalanine, this CDR3 has 15 amino acids. Just the 45-base CDR3 DNA is kept, in frame starting at base 1. CDR1 and CDR2, per the germline V gene (reference sequence), are LNHDA and SQIVND. The germline ends are 11 bases apart after V is trimmed by 0 bases and J by 3 bases. Patients with uncontrolled infections, other autoimmune diseases, pregnancy or lactation were excluded. Diagnoses were established on the basis of clinical symptoms, serum thyroxine and TRAb, thyroid ultrasound, and orbital computed tomography. Total RNA was extracted using Trizol reagent, and RNA quality was assessed on an Agilent 2100 Bioanalyzer. Amplification of TCR beta CDR3 regions was carried out from RNA transcripts. The first round of RT-PCR for the TCR CDR3 was performed with the HTBI primer set and the Qiagen OneStep RT-PCR kit. A second multiplex PCR round built the libraries, followed by size selection and purification. Libraries were sequenced paired-end with 100 bp reads on an Illumina HiSeq2000. The authors processed their data as follows. SOAPnuke was used to process the raw data, removing reads that contained adapters or uncalled bases, had a mean Phred below 15, or lacked an exact match to the constant primer or identifier. High-quality paired reads were merged with COPE v1.2.5, and unique nucleotide sequences were defined as clonotypes. MiTCR v1.1 was used to align clonotypes to the IMGT TRBV, TRBD and TRBJ reference segments. The analysis included only V-J combinations with a frequency above 0.0001, which together covered 99.2% of the repertoires. The TCS score was defined as the ratio of F50 (clonal expansion) to E x V (chaos), calculated using BLOSUM62-based TCRdist between CDR3 peptides within each V-J. Welch's t-statistics and random forest reduced 500 to 550 V-J features to some 14, which were used in a naive Bayes classifier (R e1071). Thyroid-blood repertoire similarity was quantified with the Morisita-Horn index. In TCRdb, the public reads were trimmed at Q25 with fastp and aligned with MiXCR, with productive beta chains retained. Rows with one shared CDR3 protein collapse into an entry with the most common genes and DNA. It is TCRdb's table, rather than the study itself, that gives the V and J calls and clone size. This sample lists roughly 500,000 distinct CDR3 sequences; around 46% were detected once. Of the sample, 15% to 20% is held by the ten largest clones.

This specimen belongs to a study of T cells in Graves' hyperthyroidism and ophthalmopathy (dated by TCRdb to between 2018 and 2021). Study-wide context: To identify TCR V-J signatures that set the groups apart, the researchers used a discovery cohort of 90 to 100 patients, made up of around 42 with Graves' ophthalmopathy and about 60 with stable Graves' hyperthyroidism. The 95 to 100 discovery patients were divided at random into training and test sets in a 7:3 ratio. The study also compared thyroid tissue and blood T-cell repertoires from 5 to 7 Graves' hyperthyroidism patients. Once sampling was done, hyperthyroidism patients were given methimazole at a starting dose of 30 mg daily, whereas ophthalmopathy patients were given high-dose intravenous methylprednisolone. Prospective prediction of ophthalmopathy was tested in an independent validation cohort of 18 to 20 hyperthyroidism patients and 17 patients who later progressed to ophthalmopathy. TCR Vbeta CDR3 sequencing of approximately 140 peripheral blood samples (under 45 ophthalmopathy, around 80 hyperthyroidism and some 17 progressor patients) is reported in the paper. The investigation overall reported the following: In cross-validation, a model built on a 13 V-J signature told ophthalmopathy apart from stable hyperthyroidism with over 85% sensitivity and roughly 83% specificity, and in testing the same model reached 80%/75%. Sample size was not statistically predetermined, and blinding of investigators to group allocation was not performed. In validation, the model predicted progression to ophthalmopathy with 55% to 71% sensitivity and around 72% specificity, a median of 6.5 months before onset. Most expanded thyroid clonotypes (frequency above 0.001) were also detected in blood, a finding suggesting that blood repertoires may reflect thyroid immune responses.

The specimen sequenced was peripheral blood or thyroid tissue (not recorded which). The chain employs TRBV19 and TRBJ1-2; the D gene is not confidently resolved. The receptor was isolated from an adult woman with Graves' disease, either hyperthyroidism or ophthalmopathy (not recorded which). The CDR3 region has the sequence CASSIERNHYYGYTF. The DNA sequence is as follows: TGTGCCAGTAGTATAGAGCGGAATCACTACTATGGCTACACCTTC.